This TCR beta chain derives from a study of human T cells and chemical hapten exposure. Time point described: patch test 1, 2 weeks after DPC sensitization. Stated treatment: therapeutic diphenylcyclopropenone sensitization with weekly scalp DPC. Germline trimming cut 2 bases from V and 2 bases from J; bases unmatched to any gene: 2. This CDR3 has 13 residues. The germline gives CDR1 DFQATT, CDR2 SNEGSKA (reference sequence). From the RACE reads, TCRdb called clonotypes with MiXCR, one entry per CDR3 protein. This table holds 74,000 or so distinct CDR3 sequences, 12% found once. This clonotype was observed a handful of times.

The J gene is TRBJ1-1, the V gene TRBV20-1; 7 bases align to TRBD1. This receptor was obtained from a woman aged 55-69 years with alopecia areata. Some clones in this sample may be carry-over from other donors' samples. The sample in question was whole blood, obtained in connection with sensitization to the hapten diphenylcyclopropenone (DPC). The CDR3 sequence: CSARRTGNTEAFF. The CDR3 DNA reads as TGCAGTGCTAGACGGACAGGAAACACTGAAGCTTTCTTT.